A selection of T cell receptor beta chains follows, all from one sample in a study of cytomegalovirus exposure and HLA in healthy donors. The repertoire was sequenced with immunoSEQ multiplex PCR; TCRdb's copy has only in-frame clones and lacks some. The profile shows some 120,000 clones, under 12% of them singletons. What was sequenced was PBMCs. The receptors come from a woman between 18 and 29 years old in good health and CMV-seropositive. Both conserved end residues are part of each CDR3. The order of the fields is clone size, D gene, J gene, V gene, CDR3 protein, CDR3 DNA. A D gene is named only where the DNA matches it firmly. The size field is filled for only some rows; it gives once, few, many or a size class.

>.|.|TRBJ2-5|TRBV19
CASSIGDNRETQYF
TGTGCCAGTAGTATAGGGGACAATCGAGAGACCCAGTACTTC
>.|TRBD2|TRBJ2-7|TRBV6-5
CASSMTSGSTYEQYF
TGTGCCAGCAGTATGACTAGCGGGAGCACGTACGAGCAGTACTTC
>few|TRBD1|TRBJ1-5|TRBV25-1
CASSETGAFQPQHF
TGTGCCAGCAGTGAGACAGGGGCTTTTCAGCCCCAGCATTTT
>few|.|TRBJ2-7|TRBV11-3
CASSSRMGLEQYF
TGTGCCAGCAGCTCCCGAATGGGCCTCGAGCAGTACTTC
>.|.|TRBJ2-3|TRBV27
CASSFGGTQYF
TGTGCCAGCAGTTTCGGCGGTACGCAGTATTTT
>.|.|TRBJ1-2|TRBV25-1
CASSPQTPRALFYGYTF
TGTGCCAGCAGTCCACAAACCCCCAGGGCCCTTTTCTATGGCTACACCTTC
>few|TRBD2|TRBJ2-4|TRBV19
CASSETSGRALGYIQYF
TGTGCCAGTAGCGAGACTAGCGGGAGGGCCCTGGGGTACATTCAGTACTTC
>few|.|TRBJ2-5|TRBV28
CASGHLRVVETQYF
TGTGCCAGCGGCCATCTCAGGGTGGTGGAGACCCAGTACTTC
>few|.|TRBJ1-2|TRBV30
CAWSGKAGGGSYGYTF
TGTGCCTGGAGCGGAAAAGCCGGGGGTGGCAGTTATGGCTACACCTTC
>.|.|TRBJ2-7|TRBV2
CASRMGALGEQYF
TGTGCCAGCAGAATGGGGGCGCTTGGTGAGCAGTACTTC
>.|TRBD2|TRBJ2-7|TRBV6-5
CASSYRTSGSYEQYF
TGTGCCAGCAGTTACAGGACTAGCGGCTCCTACGAGCAGTACTTC
>few|TRBD2|TRBJ2-1|TRBV4-1
CASSTRTSGSGVNEQFF
TGCGCCAGCAGCACGAGGACTAGCGGGAGCGGGGTCAATGAGCAGTTCTTC
>.|.|TRBJ1-1|TRBV27
CASGRTEAFF
TGTGCCAGCGGGAGGACTGAAGCTTTCTTT
>.|.|TRBJ2-7|TRBV21-1
CASSNLGQAYEQYF
TGTGCCAGCAGCAATCTCGGACAGGCCTACGAGCAGTACTTC
>few|TRBD2|TRBJ2-7|TRBV9
CASSPRAGVLGEQYF
TGTGCCAGCAGCCCCCGGGCGGGAGTATTGGGCGAGCAGTACTTC